This TCR beta chain came from a study of regulatory T cells in long-lasting Graves disease. The time point: persistent/refractory GD, antithyroid drugs over 5 years with positive TRAb. Construction of the TCR library relied on RNA isolated from PBMCs. Through Arm-PCR of CDR3 regions and iRepertoire HTBI primers, TCR beta libraries were built. One entry per CDR3 protein results from TCRdb running MiXCR on the multiplex PCR reads. The table records 360,000 or so distinct CDR3 sequences, approximately 25% of them present only once. CDR3 length equals 14 residues. CDR1 is DFQATT and CDR2 is SNEGSKA in the germline V gene (reference sequence). V lost 3 bases to trimming and J lost 4 bases, with 13 bases between them. Points from the study as a whole: Segments TRBV28, TRBJ1-2 and TRBJ2-5 showed preferential usage in persistent disease.

Details on this clonotype: Antigen unknown. Possible read error: a much larger clone is one base away.

The receptor was isolated from a woman aged 40 to 50 with Graves disease. The rearrangement uses TRBV20-1 and TRBJ1-5; D perhaps matches TRBD1 (5 bases). Here the sequenced sample was peripheral blood mononuclear cells (PBMCs), taken when the disease was refractory, from a patient treated with antithyroid drugs. This chain's CDR3 is CSARPIGENQPQHF. The CDR3 coding sequence is TGCAGTGCTAGGCCCATAGGGGAAAATCAGCCCCAGCATTTT.